What follows are 12 T cell receptor beta chains derived from one specimen sequenced in a study of early T cells in non-severe SARS-CoV-2 infection. TCRdb processed the 5' RACE reads anew with MiXCR; each CDR3 protein has one entry. The sample yields fewer than 25,000 distinct CDR3 sequences, about 4% seen once. Material: whole blood. The receptors were sampled from an adult who was a healthcare worker with PCR-confirmed SARS-CoV-2 infection or an uninfected control (not recorded which).

Many counts were recorded for this clonotype. The rearrangement links TRBV7-2 to TRBJ2-3; D unresolved. CDR1 is SGHTA, CDR2 FQGNSA, per germline. Trimming cost V 1 base and J 3 bases, with 11 bases left between them. This CDR3 contains 15 residues. The CDR3 spells CASSLGKGVTDTQYF. In DNA, the CDR3 is TGTGCCAGCAGCTTAGGGAAGGGCGTTACAGATACGCAGTATTTT.

This clonotype came up a few times. The chain recombines TRBV12-3 or TRBV12-4 with TRBJ1-1, with 7 bases fitting TRBD1. The CDR3 is 15 amino acids. The V gene end was trimmed by 3 bases and the J gene end by 6 bases; junction bases not matched to a gene: 10. The CDR3 DNA sequence: TGTGCCAGCAGTTTTAGGGGGCGCATTAGGCCTGAAGCTTTCTTT. It codes for CASSFRGRIRPEAFF.

The J gene is TRBJ1-2, the V gene TRBV3-1, with D possibly matching TRBD1 (5 bases). The CDR3 consists of 16 residues. Per the germline V gene, CDR1 is LGHDT and CDR2 is YNNKEL (reference sequence). V lost 10 bases to trimming and J lost 5 bases, with 26 bases between them. CDR3 DNA: TGTGCCACCCCAGGGCACGGCGGAACACTTCCTTATGGCTACACCTTC. Translated, it gives CATPGHGGTLPYGYTF.

There are a few counts of this clonotype. This chain links TRBV20-1 with TRBJ1-1; D unclear. The CDR3 is made up of 12 amino acids. The V end lost 5 bases, the J end lost 0 bases, and 7 bases lay between the germline ends. CDR1 and CDR2 from the germline V gene are DFQATT and SNEGSKA (reference sequence). This CDR3 reads CSAQRLNTEAFF. The CDR3 DNA is TGCAGTGCTCAACGTTTGAACACTGAAGCTTTCTTT.

At least ten counts were recorded for this clonotype. The chain recombines TRBV11-2 with TRBJ2-2, with TRBD1 matching 9 bases. Per germline, CDR1 SGHAT and CDR2 FQNNGV. V lost 2 bases and J lost 4; bases outside the gene matches: 17. This CDR3 comprises 20 residues. CDR3 sequence (DNA): TGTGCCAGCAGCTTAACACCCGCCGGGACAGGGTGGAGTGGCACCGGGGAGCTGTTTTTT. Its protein product is CASSLTPAGTGWSGTGELFF. Looking up the rest from reference TRBV11-2 and TRBJ2-2 gives the full variable domain: EAGVAQSPRYKIIEKRQSVAFWCNPISGHATLYWYQQILGQGPKLLIQFQNNGVVDDSQLPKDRFSAERLKGVDSTLKIQPAKLEDSAVYLCASSLTPAGTGWSGTGELFFGEGSRLTVL.

This clonotype has ten or more counts. The DNA of the CDR3 is TGCGCCAGCAGTGACGCCCTCGCTGAATCGGAGCAGTTCTTC. This encodes CASSDALAESEQFF. This chain connects TRBV10-1 to TRBJ2-1, with no clear D. CDR1 and CDR2 (germline): WNHNN, SYGVQD (reference sequence). The germline V and J ends were trimmed by 3 bases and 10 bases, with 16 bases remaining between them. There are 14 residues in the CDR3.

In its sample, this clonotype was seen many times. The chain couples TRBV20-1 to TRBJ1-6; no clear D gene. The CDR3 is 15 residues long. Looked up from germline, CDR1 is DFQATT and CDR2 is SNEGSKA (reference sequence). Trimming stripped 3 bases from V and 6 bases from J, with 15 bases between. The chain's CDR3 is CSASSQAFGNSPLHF. The CDR3 DNA reads TGCAGTGCTAGCTCGCAGGCTTTTGGTAATTCACCCCTCCACTTT.

This clonotype appeared many times. This chain joins TRBV7-3 and TRBJ2-5, with D perhaps matching TRBD1 (6 bases). The V gene lost 5 bases and the J gene lost 5 bases, with 12 bases spanning the gap. The CDR3 has 13 residues. Per germline, CDR1 SGHTA and CDR2 FQGTGA. CDR3 sequence: CASSQGLYETQYF. The CDR3 region has the DNA TGTGCCAGCAGCCAGGGGTTATATGAGACCCAGTACTTC.

This clonotype occurred many times. The chain carries TRBV27 and TRBJ2-1; D may match TRBD1 or TRBD2 (5 bases each). Per the germline V gene, CDR1 is MNHEY and CDR2 is SMNVEV (reference sequence). The V and J ends lost 8 bases and 8 bases respectively, with 16 bases between them. The CDR3 contains 13 residues. CDR3 loop: CASVAGSYDEQFF. The CDR3 DNA reads TGTGCCAGCGTGGCAGGGAGTTATGATGAGCAGTTCTTC.

This clonotype was found many times. The J gene is TRBJ2-7, the V gene TRBV6-6, with D uncertain. Trimming cost V 2 bases and J 3 bases, with 5 bases left between them. The germline gives CDR1 MNHNY, CDR2 SVGAGI (reference sequence). This CDR3 is built from 12 residues. This chain's CDR3 is CASSYRVYEQYF. As DNA, the CDR3 is TGTGCCAGCAGTTACAGGGTCTACGAGCAGTACTTC.

This clonotype was recorded many times. The chain joins TRBV7-8 to TRBJ1-1; D not resolved. Trimming cost V 5 bases and J 2 bases, with 12 bases left between them. The CDR3 totals 14 residues. CDR1 is SGHVS and CDR2 is FQNEAQ in the germline V gene. CDR3: CASSPGTANTEAFF. CDR3 coding DNA: TGTGCCAGCAGCCCCGGCACGGCTAACACTGAAGCTTTCTTT.

The sample holds a few counts of this clonotype. V usage is TRBV5-1 and J usage is TRBJ1-1, with TRBD1 identical over 9 bases. CDR3 length equals 15 residues. Looked up from germline, CDR1 is SGHRS and CDR2 is YFSETQ. Losses at the gene ends were 3 bases for V and 1 base for J; bases not matched to a gene: 4. The CDR3 loop is CASSWPGQGNTEAFF. The CDR3 DNA reads TGCGCCAGCAGCTGGCCGGGACAGGGGAACACTGAAGCTTTCTTT.